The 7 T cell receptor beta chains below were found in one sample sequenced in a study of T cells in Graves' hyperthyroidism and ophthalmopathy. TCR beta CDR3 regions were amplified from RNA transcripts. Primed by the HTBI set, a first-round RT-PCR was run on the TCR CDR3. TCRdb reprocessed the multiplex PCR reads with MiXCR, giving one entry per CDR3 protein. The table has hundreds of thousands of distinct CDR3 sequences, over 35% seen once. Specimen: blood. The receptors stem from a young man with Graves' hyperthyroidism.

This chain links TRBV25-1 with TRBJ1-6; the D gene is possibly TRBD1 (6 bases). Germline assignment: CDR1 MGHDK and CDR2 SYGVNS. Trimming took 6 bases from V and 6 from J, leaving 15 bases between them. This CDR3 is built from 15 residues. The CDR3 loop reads CASSATGWRNSPLHF. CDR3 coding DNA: TGTGCCAGCAGCGCGACAGGATGGCGTAATTCACCCCTCCACTTT.

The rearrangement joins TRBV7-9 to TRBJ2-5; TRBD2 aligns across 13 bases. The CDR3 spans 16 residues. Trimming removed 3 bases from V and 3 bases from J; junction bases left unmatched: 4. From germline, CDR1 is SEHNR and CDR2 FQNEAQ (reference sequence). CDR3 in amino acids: CASSLTSGGPEETQYF. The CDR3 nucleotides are TGTGCCAGCAGCTTGACTAGCGGGGGGCCAGAAGAGACCCAGTACTTC.

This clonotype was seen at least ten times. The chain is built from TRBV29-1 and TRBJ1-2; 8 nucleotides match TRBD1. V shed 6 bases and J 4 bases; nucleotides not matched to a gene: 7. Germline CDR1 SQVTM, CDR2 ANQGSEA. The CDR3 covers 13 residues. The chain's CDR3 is CSVTLGQGYGYTF. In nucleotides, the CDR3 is TGCAGCGTCACACTCGGACAGGGCTATGGCTACACCTTC.

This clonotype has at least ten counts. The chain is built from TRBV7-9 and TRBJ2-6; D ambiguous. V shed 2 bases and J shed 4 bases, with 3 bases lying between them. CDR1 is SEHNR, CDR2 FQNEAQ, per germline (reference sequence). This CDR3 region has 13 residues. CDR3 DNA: TGTGCCAGCAGCTTACACGGGGCCAACGTCCTGACTTTC. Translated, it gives CASSLHGANVLTF.

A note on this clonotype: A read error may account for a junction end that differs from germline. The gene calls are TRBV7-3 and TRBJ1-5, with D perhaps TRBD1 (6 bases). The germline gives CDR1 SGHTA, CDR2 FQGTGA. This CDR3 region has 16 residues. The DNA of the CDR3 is TGCGCCAGCAGCCATTTAGGACGGGGGGCTGATCAGCCCCAGCATTTT. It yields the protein CASSHLGRGADQPQHF. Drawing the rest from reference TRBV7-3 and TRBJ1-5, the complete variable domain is GAGVSQTPSNKVTEKGKYVELRCDPISGHTALYWYRQSLGQGPEFLIYFQGTGAADDSGLPNDRFFAVRPEGSVSTLKIQRTERGDSAVYLCASSHLGRGADQPQHFGDGTRLSIL.

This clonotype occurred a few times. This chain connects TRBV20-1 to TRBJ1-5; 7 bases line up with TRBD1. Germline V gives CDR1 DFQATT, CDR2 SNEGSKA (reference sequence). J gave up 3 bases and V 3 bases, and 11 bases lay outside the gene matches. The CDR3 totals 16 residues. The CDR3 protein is CSASDRPGQTNQPQHF. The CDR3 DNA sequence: TGCAGTGCTAGCGATAGACCGGGACAGACCAATCAGCCCCAGCATTTT.

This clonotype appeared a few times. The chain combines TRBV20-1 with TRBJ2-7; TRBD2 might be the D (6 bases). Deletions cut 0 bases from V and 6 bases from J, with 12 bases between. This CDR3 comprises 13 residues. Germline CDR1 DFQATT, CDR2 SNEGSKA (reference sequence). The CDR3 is CSARDLGGSEQYF. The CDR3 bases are TGCAGTGCTAGAGATCTCGGGGGATCCGAGCAGTACTTC.